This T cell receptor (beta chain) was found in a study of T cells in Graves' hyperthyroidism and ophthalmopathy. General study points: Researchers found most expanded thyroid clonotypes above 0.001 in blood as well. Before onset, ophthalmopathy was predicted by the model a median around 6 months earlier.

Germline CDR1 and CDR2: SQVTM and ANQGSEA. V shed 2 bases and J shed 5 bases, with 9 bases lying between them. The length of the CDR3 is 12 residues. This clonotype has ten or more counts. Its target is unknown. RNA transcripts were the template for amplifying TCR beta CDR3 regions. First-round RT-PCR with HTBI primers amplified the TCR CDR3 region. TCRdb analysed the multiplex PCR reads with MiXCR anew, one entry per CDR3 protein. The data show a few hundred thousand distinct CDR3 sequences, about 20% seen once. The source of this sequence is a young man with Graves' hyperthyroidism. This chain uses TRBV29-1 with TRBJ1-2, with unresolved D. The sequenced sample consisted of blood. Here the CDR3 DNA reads TGCAGCGTTGAACTCGGAGGATATGGCTACACCTTC. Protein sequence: CSVELGGYGYTF.